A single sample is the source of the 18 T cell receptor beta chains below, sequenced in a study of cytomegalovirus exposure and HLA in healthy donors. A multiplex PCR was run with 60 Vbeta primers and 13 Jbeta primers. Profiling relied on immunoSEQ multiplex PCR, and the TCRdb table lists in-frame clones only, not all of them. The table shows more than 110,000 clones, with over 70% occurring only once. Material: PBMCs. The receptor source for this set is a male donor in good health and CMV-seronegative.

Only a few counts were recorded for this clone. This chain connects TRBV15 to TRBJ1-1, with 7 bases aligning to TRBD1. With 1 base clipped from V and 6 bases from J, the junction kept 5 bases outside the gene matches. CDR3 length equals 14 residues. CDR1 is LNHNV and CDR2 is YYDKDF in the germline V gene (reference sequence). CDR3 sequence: CATSRARGSPEAFF. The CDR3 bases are TGTGCCACCAGCAGAGCCAGGGGGAGCCCTGAAGCTTTCTTT.

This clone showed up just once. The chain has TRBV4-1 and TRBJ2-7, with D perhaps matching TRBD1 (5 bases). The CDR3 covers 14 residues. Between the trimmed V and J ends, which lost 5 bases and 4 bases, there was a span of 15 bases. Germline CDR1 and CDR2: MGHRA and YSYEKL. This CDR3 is CASSFRTIEYEQYF. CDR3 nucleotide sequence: TGCGCCAGCAGCTTCAGGACAATCGAGTACGAGCAGTACTTC.

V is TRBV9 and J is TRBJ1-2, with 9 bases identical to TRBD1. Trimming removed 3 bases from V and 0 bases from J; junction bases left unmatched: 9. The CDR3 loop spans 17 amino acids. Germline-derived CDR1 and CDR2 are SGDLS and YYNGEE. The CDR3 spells CASSEGDREEANYGYTF. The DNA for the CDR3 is TGTGCCAGCAGCGAGGGGGACAGGGAGGAGGCTAACTATGGCTACACCTTC.

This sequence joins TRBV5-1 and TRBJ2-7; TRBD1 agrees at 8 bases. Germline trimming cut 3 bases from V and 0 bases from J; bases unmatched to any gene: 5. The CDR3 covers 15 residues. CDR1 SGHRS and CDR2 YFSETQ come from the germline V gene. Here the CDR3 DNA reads TGCGCCAGCAGCTCGCAGGGGGCGGTCTCCTACGAGCAGTACTTC. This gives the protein CASSSQGAVSYEQYF.

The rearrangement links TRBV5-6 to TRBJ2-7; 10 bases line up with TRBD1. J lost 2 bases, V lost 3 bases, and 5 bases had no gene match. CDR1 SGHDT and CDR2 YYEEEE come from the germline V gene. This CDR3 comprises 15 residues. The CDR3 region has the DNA TGTGCCAGCAGCTGGGGACAGGGGTCACCCTACGAGCAGTACTTC. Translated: CASSWGQGSPYEQYF.

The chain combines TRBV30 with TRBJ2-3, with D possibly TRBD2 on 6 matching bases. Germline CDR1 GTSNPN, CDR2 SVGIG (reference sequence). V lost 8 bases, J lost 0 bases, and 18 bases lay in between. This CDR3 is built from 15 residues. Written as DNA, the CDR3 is TGTGCCGGGAAGTTCGGGAGTCGGAGCACAGATACGCAGTATTTT. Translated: CAGKFGSRSTDTQYF.

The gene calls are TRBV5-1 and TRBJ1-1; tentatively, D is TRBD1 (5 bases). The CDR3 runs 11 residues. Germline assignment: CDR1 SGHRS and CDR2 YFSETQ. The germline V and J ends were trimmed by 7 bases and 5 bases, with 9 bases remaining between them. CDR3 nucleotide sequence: TGCGCCAGCGCTAGGGGAACTGAAGCTTTCTTT. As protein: CASARGTEAFF.

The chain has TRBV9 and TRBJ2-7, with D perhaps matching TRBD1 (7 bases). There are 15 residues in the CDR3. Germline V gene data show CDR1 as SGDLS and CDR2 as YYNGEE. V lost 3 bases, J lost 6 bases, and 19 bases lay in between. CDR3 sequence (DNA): TGTGCCAGCAGCGGGACAGGCGCGGGGAACGCCGAGCAGTACTTC. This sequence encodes CASSGTGAGNAEQYF.

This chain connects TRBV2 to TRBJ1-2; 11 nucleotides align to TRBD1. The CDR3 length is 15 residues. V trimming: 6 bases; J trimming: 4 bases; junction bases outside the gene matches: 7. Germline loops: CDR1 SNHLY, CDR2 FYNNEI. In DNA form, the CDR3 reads TGTGCCAGCAGGGAGGACAGGGGGCAGGTCTATGGCTACACCTTC. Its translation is CASREDRGQVYGYTF.

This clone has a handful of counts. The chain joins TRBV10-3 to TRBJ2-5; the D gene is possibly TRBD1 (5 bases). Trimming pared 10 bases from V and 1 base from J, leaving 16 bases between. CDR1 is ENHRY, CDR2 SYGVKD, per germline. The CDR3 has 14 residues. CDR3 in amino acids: CATHKGPTQETQYF. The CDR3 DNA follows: TGTGCCACCCATAAGGGGCCTACCCAAGAGACCCAGTACTTC.

The chain's CDR3 is CASSLDLPSDNEQFF. In DNA, the CDR3 is TGCGCCAGCAGCTTGGACCTCCCTAGTGACAATGAGCAGTTCTTC. This rearrangement joins TRBV5-1 to TRBJ2-1, with no clear D. This CDR3 has 15 amino acids. Per germline, CDR1 SGHRS and CDR2 YFSETQ. Between the trimmed V and J ends, which lost 0 bases and 5 bases, there was a span of 12 bases.

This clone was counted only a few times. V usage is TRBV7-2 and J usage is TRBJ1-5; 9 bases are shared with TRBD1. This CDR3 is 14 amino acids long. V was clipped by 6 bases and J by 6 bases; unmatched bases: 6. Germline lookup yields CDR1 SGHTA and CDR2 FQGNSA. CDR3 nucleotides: TGTGCCAGCAGTCCGACGACAGGGGGTCAGCCCCAGCATTTT. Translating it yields CASSPTTGGQPQHF.

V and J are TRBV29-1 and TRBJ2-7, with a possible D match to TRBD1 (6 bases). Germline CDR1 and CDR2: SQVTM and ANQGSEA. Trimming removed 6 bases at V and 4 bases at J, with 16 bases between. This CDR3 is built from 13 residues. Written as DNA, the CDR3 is TGCAGCGTCTCATTATTAGGGGGTTACGAGCAGTACTTC. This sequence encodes CSVSLLGGYEQYF.

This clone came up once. Here the CDR3 DNA reads TGTGCCAGGACAACCATGAACACTGAAGCTTTCTTT. Its translation: CARTTMNTEAFF. The chain is built from TRBV2 and TRBJ1-1; D is unresolved. The CDR3 contains 12 residues. V gave up 9 bases and J gave up 0 bases, with 8 bases separating them. Germline V gene data show CDR1 as SNHLY and CDR2 as FYNNEI.

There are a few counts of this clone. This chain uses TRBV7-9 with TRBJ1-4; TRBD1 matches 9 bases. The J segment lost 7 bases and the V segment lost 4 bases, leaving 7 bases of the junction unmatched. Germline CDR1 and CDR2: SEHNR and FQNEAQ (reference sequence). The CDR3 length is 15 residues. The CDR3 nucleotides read TGTGCCAGCAGCTCTTCGGACAGGGGCGGTGAAAAACTGTTTTTT. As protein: CASSSSDRGGEKLFF.

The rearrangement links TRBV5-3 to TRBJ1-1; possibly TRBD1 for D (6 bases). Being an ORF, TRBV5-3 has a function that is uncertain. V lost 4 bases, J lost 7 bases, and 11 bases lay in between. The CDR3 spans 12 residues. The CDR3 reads CARSPQGSEAFF. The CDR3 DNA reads TGTGCCAGAAGCCCTCAGGGGAGTGAAGCTTTCTTT.

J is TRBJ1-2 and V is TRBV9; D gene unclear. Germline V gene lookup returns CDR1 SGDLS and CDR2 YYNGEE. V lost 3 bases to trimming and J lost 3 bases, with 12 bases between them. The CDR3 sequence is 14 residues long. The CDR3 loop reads CASSARHRDYGYTF. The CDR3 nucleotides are TGTGCCAGCAGCGCCAGACACAGAGACTATGGCTACACCTTC.

The CDR3 sequence: CASMQGAYEQYF. Written as DNA, the CDR3 is TGTGCCAGCATGCAGGGGGCCTACGAGCAGTACTTC. The chain links TRBV27 to TRBJ2-7, with 7 nucleotides matching TRBD1. The V segment lost 7 bases and the J segment 2 bases; nucleotides outside the gene matches: 2. Germline V CDR1 and CDR2: MNHEY, SMNVEV (reference sequence). CDR3 length: 12 residues.